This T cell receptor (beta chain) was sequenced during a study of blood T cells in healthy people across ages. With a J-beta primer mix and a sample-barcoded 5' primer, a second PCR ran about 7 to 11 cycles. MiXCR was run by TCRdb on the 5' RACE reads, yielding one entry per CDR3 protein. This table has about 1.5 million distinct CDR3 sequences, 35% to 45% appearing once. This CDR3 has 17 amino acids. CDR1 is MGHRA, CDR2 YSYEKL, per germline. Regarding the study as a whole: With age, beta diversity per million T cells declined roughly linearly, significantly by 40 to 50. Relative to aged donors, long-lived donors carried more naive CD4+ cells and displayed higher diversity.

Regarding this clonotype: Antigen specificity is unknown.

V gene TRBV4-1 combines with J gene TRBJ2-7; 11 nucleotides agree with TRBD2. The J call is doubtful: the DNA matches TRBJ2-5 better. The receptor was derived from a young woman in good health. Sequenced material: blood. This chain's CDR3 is CASSQATGTSGPETQYF. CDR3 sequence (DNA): TGCGCCAGCAGCCAAGCTACCGGGACTAGCGGACCAGAGACCCAGTACTTC.